This TCR beta chain emerged from a study of OX40 agonist ivuxolimab in advanced cancers. Study-level background: Ivuxolimab, which targeted the costimulatory receptor OX40 (CD134), was an agonistic, fully human IgG2 monoclonal antibody. Intravenous ivuxolimab was administered to patients every 2 weeks at six dose levels: 0.01, 0.1, 0.3, 1.5, 3 and 10 mg/kg. Partial responses were achieved by three dose-escalation patients, of whom one had hepatocellular carcinoma and two had cutaneous melanoma. The paper describes the monotherapy dose-escalation part (N = 52 patients) of the phase I trial of ivuxolimab. Peripheral TCRbeta sequencing aimed to test whether ivuxolimab altered TCR sequence diversity and caused clonal T-cell expansion. Of the 50 or so patients in dose escalation, around 19 had hepatocellular carcinoma, some 15 had melanoma, 9 had renal cell carcinoma and 9 had head and neck cancer. In the dose-escalation cohort, around four fifths of patients were male, and the mean age was approximately 60 years with a range of 23 to 79. Patients were allowed to have had prior anti-PD-1, anti-PD-L1 or anti-CTLA-4 therapy, and around 37% of the dose-escalation patients had previously received checkpoint inhibitors.

What the authors observed across the whole study: Antigen specificity was not determined for the clonally expanded peripheral T cells. After ivuxolimab, expanded clones were on average more numerous among CD8+ T cells than among CD4+ T cells. At doses from 0.1 to 3.0 mg/kg, clonal expansion was seen in both CD4+ and CD8+ blood T cells between baseline and week 6. Low levels of normalized T-cell clonal expansion were also seen in some nonresponding patients. In the 0.1-3.0 mg/kg groups, partial responders were among the patients with the lowest normalized peripheral clonal expansion, particularly in CD8+ T cells.

On this clone itself: Which antigen it targets is not known. The input lacks base qualities; no much larger clone sits a single base away.

To sequence the TCRbeta CDR3 region, genomic DNA was isolated from the sorted cells. TCRbeta CDR3 regions were sequenced using the immunoSEQ Assay. TCRdb mirrors the immuneACCESS table, restricted to in-frame sequences. Some clones are absent from its copies; in checked studies, under half trace to an unresolved V gene, and the reason for the others is unknown. This sample comprises fewer than 70,000 clones, around nine tenths of them detected only once. The ten largest clones capture 0.61% of the sample. CDR1 SGHDN and CDR2 FVKESK were looked up in the germline V gene. Counted from cysteine to phenylalanine, this CDR3 has 14 amino acids. Only CDR3 DNA remains: 42 bases, in frame from the first base. Ends trimmed: V by 6 bases, J by 4 bases; bases unmatched to a gene: 4. Patients with autoimmune disease history or receiving systemic immunosuppression were excluded from the trial. Peripheral blood for TCR sequencing was collected from all dose cohorts at baseline, on cycle 4 day 1, and on cycle 7 day 1. Samples came from an open-label, multicenter, first-in-human phase I dose-escalation trial of ivuxolimab. Adults with locally advanced or metastatic melanoma, renal cell carcinoma, hepatocellular carcinoma or head and neck squamous cell carcinoma were enrolled in the trial. Before TCR sequencing, CD4+ T cells and CD8+ T cells were sorted from peripheral blood as separate populations.

This clonotype was sampled from an adult with an advanced solid tumor such as melanoma, head and neck, liver or kidney cancer. This material consisted of CD4+ or CD8+ T cells sorted from blood, taken in a trial of the OX40 agonist ivuxolimab. The rearrangement combines TRBV14 with TRBJ1-1; TRBD1 fits 11 bases in the junction. The DNA sequence is TGTGCCAGCAGGGACAGGGGGCTTGGCACTGAAGCTTTCTTT. Protein translation: CASRDRGLGTEAFF.